The 10 T cell receptor beta chains below were found in one sample sequenced in a study of T cell changes during pregnancy in multiple sclerosis. Some clones are missing from TCRdb's copy, which holds only in-frame ones; the method was immunoSEQ multiplex PCR. Here the sample spans 30,000 to 45,000 clones, approximately 92% being singletons. This specimen was CD8+ T cells from peripheral blood mononuclear cells, taken after pregnancy. Receptors originate from a female donor with multiple sclerosis, enrolled in a pregnancy study.

CDR3 sequence reads: CASSFLTSGRLYNEQFF. The CDR3 DNA is TGTGCCAGCAGTTTCCTAACTAGCGGGAGGTTGTACAATGAGCAGTTCTTC. The chain links TRBV28 to TRBJ2-1; 12 bases are a match to TRBD2. The germline V gene encodes CDR1 MDHEN and CDR2 SYDVKM. V was pared by 3 bases and J by 4 bases, with 7 bases of the junction left unmatched. This CDR3 region has 17 residues. The whole variable domain, filled in from reference TRBV28 and TRBJ2-1, reads DVKVTQSSRYLVKRTGEKVFLECVQDMDHENMFWYRQDPGLGLRLIYFSYDVKMKEKGDIPEGYSVSREKKERFSLILESASTNQTSMYLCASSFLTSGRLYNEQFFGPGTRLTVL.

The CDR3 bases are TGTGCCAGTGCGAGGGGAGGGGGGGCATCCTACGAGCAGTACTTC. Encoded protein: CASARGGGASYEQYF. The chain links TRBV9 to TRBJ2-7; D is possibly TRBD2 (7 bases). The CDR3 contains 15 residues. Germline lookup yields CDR1 SGDLS and CDR2 YYNGEE. Trimming took 8 bases from V and 1 from J, leaving 19 bases between them.

V is TRBV10-2 and J is TRBJ1-5, with 12 bases matching TRBD1. J gave up 5 bases and V 5 bases, and 10 bases lay outside the gene matches. Germline-derived CDR1 and CDR2 are WSHSY and SAAADI. The CDR3 has 17 amino acids. The CDR3: CASSLGRDRGRHQPQHF. DNA for the CDR3: TGCGCCAGCAGTCTGGGGCGGGACAGGGGGCGTCATCAGCCCCAGCATTTT.

This rearrangement joins TRBV7-6 to TRBJ2-3, with 8 positions matching TRBD2. J lost 3 bases, V lost 0 bases, and 5 bases had no gene match. Per germline, CDR1 SGHVS and CDR2 FNYEAQ. The CDR3 loop spans 16 amino acids. CDR3 residues: CASSLAEAGATDTQYF. For the CDR3, the DNA is TGTGCCAGCAGCTTAGCTGAAGCGGGAGCTACAGATACGCAGTATTTT.

V gene TRBV7-3 combines with J gene TRBJ2-3; D might be TRBD2 (5 bases). Germline assignment: CDR1 SGHTA and CDR2 FQGTGA. V lost 2 bases, J lost 1 base, and 10 bases lay in between. CDR3 length: 15 residues. CDR3 sequence reads: CASSLSLRGTDTQYF. Here the CDR3 DNA reads TGTGCCAGCAGCTTATCTCTGCGGGGCACAGATACGCAGTATTTT.

The chain joins TRBV2 to TRBJ2-7; a possible D gene is TRBD1 (5 bases). Trimming shortened V by 3 bases and J by 3 bases, and 6 bases separated the two germline ends. Germline CDR1 and CDR2: SNHLY and FYNNEI. This CDR3 is 12 amino acids long. The CDR3 loop reads CASSDDSYEQYF. CDR3 nucleotide sequence: TGTGCCAGCAGTGACGACAGCTACGAGCAGTACTTC. Full variable domain (rest looked up from reference TRBV2 and TRBJ2-7): EPEVTQTPSHQVTQMGQEVILRCVPISNHLYFYWYRQILGQKVEFLVSFYNNEISEKSEIFDDQFSVERPDGSNFTLKIRSTKLEDSAMYFCASSDDSYEQYFGPGTRLTVT.

This sequence joins TRBV27 and TRBJ2-7; D not certain. This CDR3 is built from 15 residues. Trimming took 2 bases from V and 2 from J, leaving 13 bases between them. Germline CDR1 and CDR2: MNHEY and SMNVEV (reference sequence). Here the CDR3 DNA reads TGTGCCAGCAGTTTACATCCCAGATATCCCTACGAGCAGTACTTC. This sequence encodes CASSLHPRYPYEQYF.

The chain uses TRBV4-1 and TRBJ2-3; 8 nucleotides line up with TRBD2. The V gene end was trimmed by 0 bases and the J gene end by 5 bases; junction bases not matched to a gene: 13. Germline lookup yields CDR1 MGHRA and CDR2 YSYEKL. The CDR3 contains 18 residues. For the CDR3, the DNA is TGCGCCAGCAGCCAAGAAGGGGGAGCGGGAGCCCGTGGAGATACGCAGTATTTT. It yields the protein CASSQEGGAGARGDTQYF.

The chain combines TRBV19 with TRBJ1-1, with a weak D call TRBD1 (6 bases). This CDR3 is 12 amino acids long. The germline CDR1 and CDR2 sequences are LNHDA and SQIVND (reference sequence). Trimming removed 8 bases at V and 4 bases at J, with 11 bases between. The CDR3 DNA follows: TGTGCCAGTCGACGGGGGGCCACTGAAGCTTTCTTT. Translation: CASRRGATEAFF. Full variable domain (missing parts from reference TRBV19 and TRBJ1-1): DGGITQSPKYLFRKEGQNVTLSCEQNLNHDAMYWYRQDPGQGLRLIYYSQIVNDFQKGDIAEGYSVSREKKESFPLTVTSAQKNPTAFYLCASRRGATEAFFGQGTRLTVV.

The V call is TRBV28, the J call TRBJ2-7; 9 bases align to TRBD2. The CDR3 length is 15 residues. V shed 6 bases and J 7 bases; nucleotides not matched to a gene: 13. The germline gives CDR1 MDHEN, CDR2 SYDVKM. The CDR3 loop reads CASRAAGGPSEEQYF. The CDR3 bases are TGTGCCAGCAGGGCGGCGGGAGGGCCGTCAGAGGAGCAGTACTTC.